Presented here are 19 T cell receptor beta chains from one specimen sequenced in a study of T cells in Graves' hyperthyroidism and ophthalmopathy. The investigators amplified TCR beta CDR3 regions from RNA transcripts. Primed by the HTBI set, a first-round RT-PCR was run on the TCR CDR3. TCRdb re-analysed the multiplex PCR reads in MiXCR, keeping a single row per CDR3 protein. Among fewer than 550,000 distinct CDR3 sequences listed, roughly 14% were seen once. Input material: blood. Receptors were obtained from a woman between 18 and 30 years old with Graves' hyperthyroidism.

This clonotype was found many times. The V call is TRBV5-5, the J call TRBJ2-7; D unclear. Per germline, CDR1 SGHKS and CDR2 YYEKEE (reference sequence). Trimming took 2 bases from V and 3 from J, leaving 12 bases between them. This CDR3 has 14 residues. Here the CDR3 reads CASSFYTVHYEQYF. CDR3 coding DNA: TGTGCCAGCAGCTTTTACACCGTTCACTACGAGCAGTACTTC. The complete variable domain, with remaining parts taken from reference TRBV5-5 and TRBJ2-7, reads DAGVTQSPTHLIKTRGQQVTLRCSPISGHKSVSWYQQVLGQGPQFIFQYYEKEERGRGNFPDRFSARQFPNYSSELNVNALLLGDSALYLCASSFYTVHYEQYFGPGTRLTVT.

V is TRBV30 and J is TRBJ1-5; TRBD1 matches 11 bases. There are 17 residues in the CDR3. V gave up 3 bases and J gave up 6 bases; unmatched junction bases: 13. CDR1 and CDR2 from the germline V gene are GTSNPN and SVGIG (reference sequence). The CDR3 loop reads CAWRPSAGQGGIQPQHF. DNA for the CDR3: TGTGCCTGGAGGCCTTCGGCGGGACAGGGGGGTATTCAGCCCCAGCATTTT.

This clonotype was picked up a small number of times. The chain joins TRBV6-2 or TRBV6-3 to TRBJ2-4; D remains ambiguous. The CDR3 runs 13 residues. Germline CDR1 reads MNHEY; CDR2 reads SVGEGT. Trimming shortened V by 5 bases and J by 1 base, and 6 bases separated the two germline ends. The CDR3, as DNA: TGTGCCAGCAGTAGTGATGCCAAAAACATTCAGTACTTC. Translation gives CASSSDAKNIQYF.

The CDR3 DNA is TGTGCCAGCAGTTTGAGCCAGGGTGGGTCTGGCTACACCTTC. This gives the protein CASSLSQGGSGYTF. V is TRBV28 and J is TRBJ1-2; D possibly corresponds to TRBD1 (5 bases). Germline V gene lookup returns CDR1 MDHEN and CDR2 SYDVKM. The CDR3 spans 14 residues. Between the trimmed V and J ends, which lost 3 bases and 7 bases, there was a span of 15 bases.

This clonotype was detected only a few times. The chain joins TRBV27 to TRBJ1-2, with D hard to call. The V end was cut by 5 bases, the J end by 3 bases, with 7 bases between. CDR1 is MNHEY and CDR2 is SMNVEV in the germline V gene (reference sequence). CDR3 length equals 12 residues. CDR3 loop: CASSATDYGYTF. The CDR3, as DNA: TGTGCCAGCAGTGCGACGGACTATGGCTACACCTTC.

This rearrangement joins TRBV30 to TRBJ1-3, with D perhaps TRBD1 (6 bases). The CDR3 has 14 amino acids. V was pared by 4 bases and J by 0 bases, with 10 bases between. The germline V gene has CDR1 GTSNPN and CDR2 SVGIG (reference sequence). The CDR3 nucleotides read TGTGCCTGGATGGGACACCGCTCTGGAAACACCATATATTTT. It is translated as CAWMGHRSGNTIYF. Full variable domain (outside the CDR3, taken from reference TRBV30 and TRBJ1-3): SQTIHQWPATLVQPVGSPLSLECTVEGTSNPNLYWYRQAAGRGLQLLFYSVGIGQISSEVPQNLSASRPQDRQFILSSKKLLLSDSGFYLCAWMGHRSGNTIYFGEGSWLTVV.

This clonotype was seen repeatedly, ten times or more. The CDR3, as DNA: TGTGCCAGCACGTCGACAGGGTCACAAGAAAAACTGTTTTTT. Amino acid sequence: CASTSTGSQEKLFF. The chain is built from TRBV12-3 or TRBV12-4 and TRBJ1-4; 7 bases fit TRBD1. The CDR3 contains 14 residues. The J segment lost 8 bases and the V segment lost 7 bases, leaving 10 bases of the junction unmatched.

This clonotype was picked up many times. J is TRBJ1-5 and V is TRBV6-1; TRBD1 agrees at 9 bases. The CDR3 has 14 residues. The germline CDR1 and CDR2 sequences are MNHNS and SASEGT. V lost 6 bases and J lost 3; bases outside the gene matches: 3. The CDR3 here is CASRQGANNQPQHF. CDR3 nucleotide sequence: TGTGCCAGCAGACAGGGGGCTAACAATCAGCCCCAGCATTTT.

This clonotype was detected many times. V usage is TRBV7-3 and J usage is TRBJ2-5; D gene uncertain. CDR1 and CDR2 (germline): SGHTA, FQGTGA. This CDR3 spans 13 amino acids. V was shortened by 1 base and J by 5 bases, with 8 bases between the two germline ends. The CDR3 sequence: CASSLSRWETQYF. The CDR3 DNA follows: TGTGCCAGCAGCTTAAGCAGGTGGGAGACCCAGTACTTC.

This clonotype was counted many times. The chain joins TRBV30 to TRBJ2-6; D gene ambiguous. CDR3 length: 13 amino acids. The V end was cut by 7 bases, the J end by 0 bases, with 7 bases between. Germline CDR1 is GTSNPN and CDR2 is SVGIG (reference sequence). The CDR3 reads CASTNSGANVLTF. DNA for the CDR3: TGTGCCTCAACAAACTCTGGGGCCAACGTCCTGACTTTC.

This clonotype turned up a few times. The V gene is TRBV28, the J gene TRBJ1-2, with 7 bases identical to TRBD1. This CDR3 comprises 16 residues. The J segment lost 2 bases and the V segment lost 7 bases, leaving 13 bases of the junction unmatched. Germline assignment: CDR1 MDHEN and CDR2 SYDVKM. CDR3 nucleotides: TGTGCCAGCACCCTGGGAGGAGGGGGCCCGAACTATGGCTACACCTTC. Amino acids: CASTLGGGGPNYGYTF.

This clonotype was seen ten or more times. This chain connects TRBV28 to TRBJ1-5; D is ambiguous. Germline loops: CDR1 MDHEN, CDR2 SYDVKM. This CDR3 comprises 14 residues. V was cut by 6 bases and J by 7 bases, with 16 bases left in between. CDR3 in amino acids: CASRTGPRGQPQHF. Here the CDR3 DNA reads TGTGCCAGCAGAACCGGGCCCCGCGGACAGCCCCAGCATTTT.

The table lists this clonotype with many counts. This chain uses TRBV7-9 with TRBJ2-2; maybe TRBD1 (6 bases). The CDR3 is 14 residues long. Germline lookup yields CDR1 SEHNR and CDR2 FQNEAQ (reference sequence). V shed 5 bases and J shed 6 bases, with 13 bases lying between them. For the CDR3, the DNA is TGTGCCAGCAGCCCCCTCAACAGGGCCGGGGAGCTGTTTTTT. It yields the protein CASSPLNRAGELFF.

The J gene is TRBJ1-6, the V gene TRBV9; 10 bases agree with TRBD1. The V and J ends lost 3 bases and 7 bases, in that order; junction bases with no gene match: 4. This CDR3 contains 15 residues. The V gene's germline CDR1 is SGDLS and CDR2 YYNGEE. The CDR3 coding sequence is TGTGCCAGCAGCGCGGGACAGGGGACCAATTCACCCCTCCACTTT. Translation: CASSAGQGTNSPLHF.

At least ten counts were recorded for this clonotype. This rearrangement joins TRBV5-1 to TRBJ2-3; 7 bases agree with TRBD1. The CDR3 spans 17 residues. Germline CDR1 is SGHRS and CDR2 is YFSETQ. With 4 bases clipped from V and 0 bases from J, the junction kept 11 bases outside the gene matches. This CDR3 reads CASSPPGTVTSTDTQYF. The CDR3 nucleotides read TGCGCCAGCAGCCCCCCCGGGACAGTAACTAGCACAGATACGCAGTATTTT.

This clonotype was recorded many times. V gene TRBV3-1 combines with J gene TRBJ1-5; the D gene is possibly TRBD1 (6 bases). CDR1 and CDR2 from the germline V gene are LGHDT and YNNKEL (reference sequence). Trimming removed 9 bases at V and 3 bases at J, with 9 bases between. The CDR3 length is 12 residues. CDR3 nucleotide sequence: TGTGCCAGTGGGGACAACAATCAGCCCCAGCATTTT. The encoded protein is CASGDNNQPQHF.

About this clonotype itself: Possible read error: a much larger clone is one base away. The rearrangement joins TRBV5-1 to TRBJ2-2; a possible D gene is TRBD1 (5 bases). The CDR3 has 15 residues. Germline lookup yields CDR1 SGHRS and CDR2 YFSETQ. V was pared by 6 bases and J by 2 bases, with 14 bases between. This CDR3 reads CASTGQGINTGELFF. CDR3 bases: TGCGCCAGCACCGGGCAGGGAATTAACACCGGGGAGCTGTTTTTT.

Many counts were recorded for this clonotype. The genes are TRBV20-1 and TRBJ2-1; 14 bases are a match to TRBD2. CDR3 size: 14 residues. J was trimmed by 9 bases and V by 6 bases; bases with no gene match: 7. From germline, CDR1 is DFQATT and CDR2 SNEGSKA (reference sequence). CDR3 amino acids: CSAVTSGGASEQFF. The CDR3 nucleotides are TGCAGTGCCGTGACTAGCGGGGGGGCAAGTGAGCAGTTCTTC.

For the CDR3, the DNA is TGCAGCGTCACTCTAGCGGGCCTCTCCTACGAGCAGTACTTC. Its protein is CSVTLAGLSYEQYF. The chain links TRBV29-1 to TRBJ2-7; 8 bases match TRBD2. Trimming cost V 6 bases and J 0 bases; bases outside gene matches: 7. Germline assignment: CDR1 SQVTM and CDR2 ANQGSEA. The CDR3 extends over 14 amino acids.